The 10 T cell receptor beta chains below all came from one sample that was sequenced in a study of blood T cell repertoires in COVID-19. Measured with immunoSEQ multiplex PCR; TCRdb has only the in-frame clones, and not every one. Of about 67,000 clones in the sample, roughly 85% were seen once. Material for sequencing was peripheral blood. These receptors were collected from a human donor in a cohort sampled during active COVID-19.

V usage is TRBV7-8 and J usage is TRBJ2-7, with TRBD2 identical over 9 bases. Trimming removed 3 bases from V and 2 bases from J; junction bases left unmatched: 5. The CDR3 consists of 15 residues. Per the germline V gene, CDR1 is SGHVS and CDR2 is FQNEAQ. The CDR3 coding sequence is TGTGCCAGCAGCTTTCGTGCGGGGGGGGCCTACGAGCAGTACTTC. This sequence encodes CASSFRAGGAYEQYF. The entire variable domain, with the rest obtained from reference TRBV7-8 and TRBJ2-7, is as follows: GAGVSQSPRYKVAKRGQDVALRCDPISGHVSLFWYQQALGQGPEFLTYFQNEAQLDKSGLPSDRFFAERPEGSVSTLKIQRTQQEDSAVYLCASSFRAGGAYEQYFGPGTRLTVT.

This clone was picked up one time. Written as DNA, the CDR3 is TGTGCCAGCATTCTCTTCGGGGGTACAAACACCATATATTTT. Translated: CASILFGGTNTIYF. The chain combines TRBV6-6 with TRBJ1-3; a weak D match, TRBD1 (5 bases). V gave up 7 bases and J gave up 6 bases, with 16 bases separating them. Germline V gene sequence: CDR1 MNHNY, CDR2 SVGAGI (reference sequence). This CDR3 is built from 14 residues.

The sample holds a few counts of this clone. CDR3 in DNA: TGTGCCAGCAGCCAGACGACAGGGAGGCACGAGCAGTACTTC. The encoded protein is CASSQTTGRHEQYF. The rearrangement links TRBV3-1 (or the pseudogene TRBV3-2) to TRBJ2-7; weak D call: TRBD1 (7 bases). The length of the CDR3 is 14 residues. CDR1 LGHDT and CDR2 YNNKEL come from the germline V gene (reference sequence). Trimming cost V 3 bases and J 5 bases, with 14 bases left between them.

The chain employs TRBV5-6 and TRBJ2-7; D possibly corresponds to TRBD2 (5 bases). This CDR3 spans 17 amino acids. V lost 7 bases and J 4 bases, leaving 27 bases between the germline ends. Germline CDR1 SGHDT, CDR2 YYEEEE. CDR3: CASQRAGSAVSWYEQYF. CDR3 DNA: TGTGCCAGCCAACGGGCGGGTAGCGCGGTCAGCTGGTACGAGCAGTACTTC. The full variable domain, rest sourced from reference TRBV5-6 and TRBJ2-7, is DAGVTQSPTHLIKTRGQQVTLRCSPKSGHDTVSWYQQALGQGPQFIFQYYEEEERQRGNFPDRFSGHQFPNYSSELNVNALLLGDSALYLCASQRAGSAVSWYEQYFGPGTRLTVT.

V gene TRBV27 combines with J gene TRBJ2-7; TRBD1 aligns across 8 bases. CDR3 size: 15 residues. V lost 7 bases and J lost 0; bases outside the gene matches: 8. Germline lookup yields CDR1 MNHEY and CDR2 SMNVEV (reference sequence). CDR3 sequence: CASTPLGTGSYEQYF. In nucleotides, the CDR3 is TGTGCCAGCACCCCCCTCGGGACAGGCTCCTACGAGCAGTACTTC.

The CDR3 DNA reads TGTGCCAGCAGTGAGACAGGGGTACTCCTAGAGACCCAGTACTTC. It encodes CASSETGVLLETQYF. This chain uses TRBV2 with TRBJ2-5; 8 positions agree with TRBD1. V trimming: 3 bases; J trimming: 4 bases; junction bases outside the gene matches: 7. The CDR3 runs 15 residues. Germline V gives CDR1 SNHLY, CDR2 FYNNEI.

The chain has TRBV4-1 and TRBJ1-1, with D perhaps TRBD1 (5 bases). This CDR3 spans 17 amino acids. CDR1 is MGHRA, CDR2 YSYEKL, per germline. V was trimmed by 5 bases and J by 4 bases, leaving 23 bases between them. The CDR3 region has the DNA TGCGCCAGCAGCTCGCCGGGCGACGGCAGGGCTCTCACTGAAGCTTTCTTT. It specifies CASSSPGDGRALTEAFF.

The chain joins TRBV13 to TRBJ2-2; no clear D. Per the germline V gene, CDR1 is PRHDT and CDR2 is FYEKMQ (reference sequence). CDR3 length: 12 amino acids. Deletions cut 5 bases from V and 7 bases from J, with 8 bases between. The CDR3 protein is CASSTLIGELFF. CDR3 DNA sequence: TGTGCCAGCAGCACTCTCATCGGGGAGCTGTTTTTT.

The chain employs TRBV5-1 and TRBJ1-1; 8 bases are a match to TRBD1. Germline assignment: CDR1 SGHRS and CDR2 YFSETQ. The V and J ends lost 6 bases and 1 base, in that order; junction bases with no gene match: 5. The CDR3 consists of 14 residues. The chain's CDR3 is CASTLQGGNTEAFF. The CDR3 DNA reads TGCGCCAGCACCCTACAGGGGGGGAACACTGAAGCTTTCTTT. Using reference TRBV5-1 and TRBJ1-1 for the parts outside the CDR3, the full variable domain is KAGVTQTPRYLIKTRGQQVTLSCSPISGHRSVSWYQQTPGQGLQFLFEYFSETQRNKGNFPGRFSGRQFSNSRSEMNVSTLELGDSALYLCASTLQGGNTEAFFGQGTRLTVV.

Worth noting for this clone: A read error may account for a junction end that differs from germline. The rearrangement uses TRBV13 and TRBJ2-7, with 8 bases aligning to TRBD2. The CDR3 spans 13 residues. Germline loops: CDR1 PRHDT, CDR2 FYEKMQ (reference sequence). This chain's CDR3 is CASNLAGSYEQYF. The CDR3 region has the DNA TGTGCCAGCAACTTAGCGGGGTCCTACGAGCAGTACTTC.